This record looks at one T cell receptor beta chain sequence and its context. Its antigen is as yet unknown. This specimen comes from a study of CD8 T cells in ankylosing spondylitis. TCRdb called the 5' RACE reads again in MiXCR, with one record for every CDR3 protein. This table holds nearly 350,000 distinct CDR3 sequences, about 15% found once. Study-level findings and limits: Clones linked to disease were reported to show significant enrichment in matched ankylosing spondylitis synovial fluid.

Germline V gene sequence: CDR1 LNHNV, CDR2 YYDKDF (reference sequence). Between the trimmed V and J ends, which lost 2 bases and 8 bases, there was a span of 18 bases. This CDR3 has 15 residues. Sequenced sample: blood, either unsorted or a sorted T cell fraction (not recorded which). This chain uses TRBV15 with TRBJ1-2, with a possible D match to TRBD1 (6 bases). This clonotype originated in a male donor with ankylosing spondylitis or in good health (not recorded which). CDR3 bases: TGTGCCACCAGCAGACCAACAGGGTCGGGTTGGGGCTACACCTTC. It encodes CATSRPTGSGWGYTF.